The clone carrying this T cell receptor (beta chain) was observed many times. Researchers made TCR beta libraries by using iRepertoire HTBI primers and running Arm-PCR on CDR3 regions. TCRdb re-called the multiplex PCR reads with MiXCR, one entry per CDR3 protein. The table includes roughly 360,000 distinct CDR3 sequences, approximately 25% detected once. With V trimmed by 3 bases and J by 3 bases, 4 bases remained unmatched. CDR1 and CDR2 (germline): SGHAT, FQNNGV. The CDR3 is made up of 14 amino acids. This sample stems from a study of regulatory T cells in long-lasting Graves disease. The time point is: persistent/refractory GD, antithyroid drugs over 5 years with positive TRAb. The TCR library was made from RNA extracted from PBMCs.

This specimen was peripheral blood mononuclear cells (PBMCs), taken when the disease was refractory, from a patient treated with antithyroid drugs. The TCR was taken from a woman in her thirties or forties with Graves disease. The chain combines TRBV11-2 with TRBJ2-7; 8 bases are a match to TRBD1. CDR3 amino acids: CASSFTDRGYEQYF. CDR3 DNA sequence: TGTGCCAGCAGCTTCACCGACAGGGGCTACGAGCAGTACTTC.